The clone carrying this T cell receptor beta chain was seen a handful of times. Through a sample-barcoded 5' primer and a J-beta primer mix, a second PCR was run for roughly 7 to 11 cycles. The study obtained at least 3 million CDR3-containing paired-end reads from every sample. TCRdb used MiXCR to reprocess the 5' RACE reads, holding one entry per CDR3 protein. The sample shows 550,000 to 800,000 distinct CDR3 sequences, roughly 21% of them seen only once. Germline CDR1 and CDR2: MNHNY and SVGAGI (reference sequence). V was cut by 4 bases and J by 3 bases, with 7 bases left in between. The CDR3 totals 14 residues. This sample is part of a study of blood T cells in healthy people across ages.

The chain recombines TRBV6-6 with TRBJ1-6, with D tentatively TRBD1 (5 bases). Sequenced: blood. This sequence was found in a man aged 70-80 years in good health. In DNA form, the CDR3 reads TGTGCCAGCAGTTCGGACATCTATAATTCACCCCTCCACTTT. Translation gives CASSSDIYNSPLHF.